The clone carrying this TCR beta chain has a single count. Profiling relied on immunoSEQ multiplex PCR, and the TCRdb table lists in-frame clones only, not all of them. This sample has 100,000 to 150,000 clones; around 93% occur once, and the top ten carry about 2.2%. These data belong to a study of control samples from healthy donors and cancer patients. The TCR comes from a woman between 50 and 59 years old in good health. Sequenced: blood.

The CDR3 here is CASTGLQETQYF. The CDR3 coding sequence is TGTGCCAGCACGGGTTTGCAAGAGACCCAGTACTTC. V and J are TRBV2 and TRBJ2-5; D not resolved. Germline CDR1 reads SNHLY; CDR2 reads FYNNEI. The CDR3 is 12 residues long. Trimming shortened V by 7 bases and J by 2 bases, and 8 bases separated the two germline ends.